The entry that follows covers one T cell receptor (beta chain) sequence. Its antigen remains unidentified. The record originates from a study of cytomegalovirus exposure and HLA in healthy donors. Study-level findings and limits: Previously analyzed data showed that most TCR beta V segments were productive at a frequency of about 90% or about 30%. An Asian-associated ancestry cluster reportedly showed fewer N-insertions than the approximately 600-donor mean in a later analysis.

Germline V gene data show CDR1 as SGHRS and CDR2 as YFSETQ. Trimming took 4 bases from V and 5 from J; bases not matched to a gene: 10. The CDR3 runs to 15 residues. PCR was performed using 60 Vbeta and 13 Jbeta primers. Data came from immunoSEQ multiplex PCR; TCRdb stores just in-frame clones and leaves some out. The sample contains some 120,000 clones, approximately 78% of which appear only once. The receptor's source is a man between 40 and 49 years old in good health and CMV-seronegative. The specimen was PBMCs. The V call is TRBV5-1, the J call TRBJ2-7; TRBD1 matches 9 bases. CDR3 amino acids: CASSHPGQGSHEQYF. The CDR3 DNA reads TGCGCCAGCAGCCACCCAGGACAGGGGTCCCACGAGCAGTACTTC.